What follows are 3 T cell receptor beta chains derived from one specimen sequenced in a study of T cell responses to AZD1222 COVID-19 vaccine. Sequencing was performed with immunoSEQ multiplex PCR; in TCRdb, only in-frame clones are kept and a portion is missing. The profile covers 150,000 to 180,000 clones, with approximately 87% appearing a single time and about 5.1% taken by the ten largest. The material sequenced was peripheral blood, taken on day 0 of MenACWY control vaccination. The receptor source for this set is an adult in good health.

The table lists this clone with a count of one. The V gene is TRBV27, the J gene TRBJ2-7; D tentatively fits TRBD1 or TRBD2 (5 bases each). The V end was cut by 6 bases, the J end by 3 bases, with 18 bases between. Germline V gene sequence: CDR1 MNHEY, CDR2 SMNVEV (reference sequence). The CDR3 spans 15 residues. The CDR3 here is CASRLSGTELYEQYV. CDR3 nucleotides: TGTGCCAGCAGACTTTCCGGGACGGAGCTCTACGAGCAGTACGTC.

The chain joins TRBV11-2 to TRBJ2-7, with a possible D match to TRBD1 (5 bases). V was pared by 1 base and J by 4 bases, with 14 bases between. Germline V gene data show CDR1 as SGHAT and CDR2 as FQNNGV. This CDR3 spans 15 amino acids. CDR3 loop: CASSLGQGNSYEQYV. The CDR3 DNA sequence: TGTGCCAGCAGCTTAGGCCAGGGAAACTCGTACGAGCAGTACGTC.

This clone turned up a few times. The chain uses TRBV15 and TRBJ1-4; 12 positions agree with TRBD1. Germline-derived CDR1 and CDR2 are LNHNV and YYDKDF (reference sequence). Losses at the gene ends were 5 bases for V and 8 bases for J; bases not matched to a gene: 12. The CDR3 covers 17 residues. In DNA, the CDR3 is TGTGCCACCAGCTCGCCCGGGACAGGGGGCCAAAGAGAAAAACTGTTTTTT. Encoded protein: CATSSPGTGGQREKLFF.